The clone carrying this TCR beta chain was seen a few times. Its target is not known. This sample was included in a study of regulatory T cells in long-lasting Graves disease. Study-wide points: Investigators studied peripheral blood only, not thyroid tissue.

The CDR3 extends over 13 amino acids. The germline V gene encodes CDR1 SEHNR and CDR2 FQNEAQ (reference sequence). V was shortened by 5 bases and J by 9 bases, with 14 bases between the two germline ends. The time point denotes: newly diagnosed GD, antithyroid drugs for less than 3 months. RNA from PBMCs was the source of the TCR library. Arm-PCR of CDR3 regions with iRepertoire HTBI primers generated TCR beta libraries. Each CDR3 protein gets one entry after TCRdb re-called the multiplex PCR reads with MiXCR. The table shows around 250,000 distinct CDR3 sequences, with approximately 20% occurring only once.

The sequence came from a female donor with Graves disease. Material: peripheral blood mononuclear cells (PBMCs), obtained at new diagnosis, from a patient treated with antithyroid drugs. The genes are TRBV7-9 and TRBJ2-1; tentatively, D is TRBD1 (5 bases). The DNA of the CDR3 is TGTGCCAGCAGCCTCGCAGGGTTGTCTGAGCAGTTCTTC. Translated, it gives CASSLAGLSEQFF.